The present T cell receptor beta chain was sequenced within a study of cytomegalovirus exposure and HLA in healthy donors. The CDR3 sequence is 14 residues long. Germline assignment: CDR1 MNHNS and CDR2 SASEGT. Trimming removed 7 bases from V and 2 bases from J, with 15 bases in between. Study findings and constraints: Later analysis identified a missense DCLRE1C variant that was linked to TCR beta V- and J-gene trimming. A later analysis associated approximately 17,000 TCR beta sequences with HLA alleles at a 0.05 false discovery rate.

Each donor was healthy, and each was a bone marrow donor. The PCR made use of 60 Vbeta and 13 Jbeta primers. How the authors handled the data: An analysis performed later counted around 86 million unique TCR beta chains (roughly 11 million of them shared). Libraries were prepared by immunoSEQ multiplex PCR; TCRdb keeps only in-frame clonotypes and omits some of them. V, J and clone size are those of that table, while D and trimming were read from the DNA. The sample includes roughly 120,000 clones, roughly 69% of them seen just once. Worth noting for this clone: Antigen specificity is unknown.

Sequencing was carried out using PBMCs. This receptor was obtained from a woman between 65 and 79 years old in good health and CMV-seropositive. J is TRBJ2-7 and V is TRBV6-1, with a tentative D call TRBD1 (6 bases). DNA of the CDR3: TGTGCCAGCATCCTAGGGGGTACCCCCTACGAGCAGTACTTC. It codes for CASILGGTPYEQYF.